This passage covers 25 T cell receptor beta chains from one sample sequenced in a study of shared clonotypes between healthy human individuals. Selected positively for CCR7 and CD45RO-negative, naive CD8 cells excluded terminally differentiated effector memory CD45RA+ cells. Clones were read by immunoSEQ multiplex PCR, and TCRdb kept only the in-frame ones, dropping some. Of about 2.1 million clones detected, 93% appear once; the ten largest clones hold about 1.7%. Sequencing used naive CD8+ T cells from PBMCs. The receptors come from a man between 18 and 35 years old in good health. Some clones in this sample may be carry-over from other donors' samples.

This sequence joins TRBV27 and TRBJ2-3; the match to TRBD1 covers 12 bases. The trim removed 5 bases at V and 4 bases at J, leaving 7 bases unmatched. Germline CDR1 MNHEY, CDR2 SMNVEV (reference sequence). This CDR3 has 16 amino acids. The CDR3 sequence: CASSPRDRGQSDTQYF. CDR3 DNA: TGTGCCAGCAGTCCGCGGGACAGGGGGCAGTCAGATACGCAGTATTTT.

The chain joins TRBV27 to TRBJ2-7, with 7 positions matching TRBD1. The CDR3 covers 12 residues. Germline trimming cut 6 bases from V and 9 bases from J; bases unmatched to any gene: 8. CDR1 is MNHEY and CDR2 is SMNVEV in the germline V gene (reference sequence). The CDR3 loop reads CASRGQKPTQYF. The CDR3 bases are TGTGCCAGCAGGGGACAGAAGCCTACGCAGTACTTC.

V usage is TRBV5-5 and J usage is TRBJ2-3, with 8 bases lining up with TRBD1. With V trimmed by 3 bases and J by 3 bases, 3 bases remained unmatched. The CDR3 runs 14 residues. Germline loops: CDR1 SGHKS, CDR2 YYEKEE (reference sequence). The CDR3 bases are TGTGCCAGCAGCTCCCGACAGGGGACAGATACGCAGTATTTT. Residues: CASSSRQGTDTQYF.

This clone has only a few counts. V gene TRBV7-9 combines with J gene TRBJ1-1; 8 positions match TRBD1. With V trimmed by 4 bases and J by 1 base, 5 bases remained unmatched. The CDR3 has 15 amino acids. Germline V gene sequence: CDR1 SEHNR, CDR2 FQNEAQ (reference sequence). For the CDR3, the DNA is TGTGCCAGCAGCTCAATACAGGGGGGGAACACTGAAGCTTTCTTT. It translates to CASSSIQGGNTEAFF.

This rearrangement joins TRBV15 to TRBJ2-7; D may be TRBD2 (7 bases). The CDR3 spans 17 residues. Trimming pared 1 base from V and 4 bases from J, leaving 20 bases between. The germline gives CDR1 LNHNV, CDR2 YYDKDF (reference sequence). CDR3 amino acids: CATSRVGGPGLRYEQYF. DNA for the CDR3: TGTGCCACCAGCAGAGTCGGGGGGCCGGGGCTCAGGTACGAGCAGTACTTC.

The chain has TRBV28 and TRBJ2-7; D is uncertain. Trimming stripped 3 bases from V and 2 bases from J, with 11 bases between. The germline V gene has CDR1 MDHEN and CDR2 SYDVKM. The CDR3 consists of 14 residues. DNA for the CDR3: TGTGCCAGCAGTTTCCACTCCCTAGCCTACGAGCAGTACTTC. Residues: CASSFHSLAYEQYF.

This clone occurred once. The chain carries TRBV28 and TRBJ2-7; D might be TRBD2 (7 bases). The V and J ends lost 6 bases and 5 bases respectively, with 14 bases between them. The CDR3 consists of 13 residues. Per the germline V gene, CDR1 is MDHEN and CDR2 is SYDVKM. The CDR3 loop is CASRQHGGHEQYF. The CDR3 bases are TGTGCCAGCAGGCAGCACGGGGGGCACGAGCAGTACTTC.

The rearrangement links TRBV28 to TRBJ2-7, with TRBD1 matching over 10 bases. With 6 bases clipped from V and 6 bases from J, the junction kept 11 bases outside the gene matches. There are 15 residues in the CDR3. Germline-derived CDR1 and CDR2 are MDHEN and SYDVKM. The CDR3, as DNA: TGTGCCAGCAGCCAAACTCGGGACAGGGGAGGCGAGCAGTACTTC. Translating it yields CASSQTRDRGGEQYF.

The chain combines TRBV14 with TRBJ1-2; D uncertain. V lost 1 base and J lost 8, with 14 bases in between. The CDR3 loop spans 14 amino acids. CDR1 and CDR2 from the germline V gene are SGHDN and FVKESK. Here the CDR3 reads CASSQVTGLGGYTF. CDR3 bases: TGTGCCAGCAGCCAAGTCACGGGCCTCGGAGGCTACACCTTC.

CDR3 in DNA: TGTGCCAGCAGCCCCCTCGGGGGTGGAGATACGCAGTATTTT. It yields the protein CASSPLGGGDTQYF. J is TRBJ2-3 and V is TRBV7-9; weak D call: TRBD2 (6 bases). V was cut by 5 bases and J by 5 bases, with 14 bases left in between. The CDR3 runs 14 residues. Germline V lookup: CDR1 SEHNR, CDR2 FQNEAQ (reference sequence).

The CDR3, as DNA: TGTGCCAGCAGCTTGGGATTTACCTACGAGCAGTACTTC. Translation gives CASSLGFTYEQYF. The chain couples TRBV5-5 to TRBJ2-7; D not certain. Deletions cut 0 bases from V and 2 bases from J, with 6 bases between. CDR3 size: 13 residues. Looked up from germline, CDR1 is SGHKS and CDR2 is YYEKEE (reference sequence).

The rearrangement joins TRBV5-6 to TRBJ2-5; D gene ambiguous. The CDR3 contains 13 residues. V lost 0 bases, J lost 9 bases, and 12 bases lay in between. CDR1 is SGHDT, CDR2 YYEEEE, per germline. The CDR3 here is CASSLAMYLSQYF. The DNA of the CDR3 is TGTGCCAGCAGCTTGGCCATGTACTTGTCCCAGTACTTC. Supplemented by reference TRBV5-6 and TRBJ2-5, the full variable domain reads DAGVTQSPTHLIKTRGQQVTLRCSPKSGHDTVSWYQQALGQGPQFIFQYYEEEERQRGNFPDRFSGHQFPNYSSELNVNALLLGDSALYLCASSLAMYLSQYFGPGTRLLVL.

This chain connects TRBV7-9 to TRBJ2-7; D remains ambiguous. Germline CDR1 is SEHNR and CDR2 is FQNEAQ (reference sequence). The CDR3 consists of 12 residues. V lost 5 bases to trimming and J lost 6 bases, with 11 bases between them. CDR3 in amino acids: CASSPSGLEQYF. The CDR3 DNA reads TGTGCCAGCAGCCCCAGTGGTCTCGAGCAGTACTTC.

The rearrangement joins TRBV15 to TRBJ2-3; 8 nucleotides agree with TRBD1. Per the germline V gene, CDR1 is LNHNV and CDR2 is YYDKDF (reference sequence). CDR3 length: 14 residues. V gave up 3 bases and J gave up 5 bases; unmatched junction bases: 4. The CDR3 is CATSRNRGKDTQYF. The DNA for the CDR3 is TGTGCCACCAGCAGGAACAGGGGGAAAGATACGCAGTATTTT.

This clone showed up just once. The J gene is TRBJ2-7, the V gene TRBV19; D unclear. This CDR3 comprises 14 residues. In germline, CDR1 is LNHDA, CDR2 SQIVND (reference sequence). Between the trimmed V and J ends, which lost 3 bases and 1 base, there was a span of 10 bases. This CDR3 reads CASSMSVGSYEQYF. The CDR3 DNA sequence: TGTGCCAGTAGTATGAGTGTCGGTTCCTACGAGCAGTACTTC.

The chain recombines TRBV5-6 with TRBJ2-1; no clear D. V was clipped by 0 bases and J by 5 bases, with 15 bases between them. This CDR3 spans 16 amino acids. Germline CDR1 and CDR2: SGHDT and YYEEEE. CDR3 residues: CASSLGLPRPNNEQFF. As DNA, the CDR3 is TGTGCCAGCAGCTTGGGGCTCCCCAGACCAAACAATGAGCAGTTCTTC.

This clone was counted between two and nine times. The chain carries TRBV28 and TRBJ1-5; D uncertain. Germline V CDR1 and CDR2: MDHEN, SYDVKM. CDR3 length: 13 amino acids. V lost 9 bases to trimming and J lost 8 bases, with 17 bases between them. The CDR3 here is CASAWGRREPQHF. The DNA of the CDR3 is TGTGCCAGTGCGTGGGGAAGAAGGGAGCCCCAGCATTTT.

This chain connects TRBV5-1 to TRBJ2-1; 7 nucleotides match TRBD2. J gave up 3 bases and V 1 base, and 13 bases lay outside the gene matches. The CDR3 consists of 18 residues. Looked up from germline, CDR1 is SGHRS and CDR2 is YFSETQ. CDR3 in amino acids: CASSLMGGSPTLYNEQFF. The CDR3 DNA sequence: TGCGCCAGCAGCTTGATGGGCGGGAGTCCCACACTCTACAATGAGCAGTTCTTC.

This clone was seen a single time. The gene calls are TRBV28 and TRBJ2-7; D remains unclear. This CDR3 comprises 12 residues. V lost 8 bases, J lost 0 bases, and 8 bases lay in between. Per germline, CDR1 MDHEN and CDR2 SYDVKM. The CDR3 sequence: CASGGSSYEQYF. As DNA, the CDR3 is TGTGCCAGCGGTGGCAGCTCCTACGAGCAGTACTTC.

The CDR3 loop is CASSIIATNEKLFF. CDR3 coding DNA: TGTGCCAGTAGTATAATTGCAACTAATGAAAAACTGTTTTTT. This chain connects TRBV19 to TRBJ1-4, with no clear D. The germline V and J ends were trimmed by 2 bases and 0 bases, with 4 bases remaining between them. The CDR3 has 14 residues. Germline CDR1 is LNHDA and CDR2 is SQIVND (reference sequence). Variable domain in full (rest from reference TRBV19 and TRBJ1-4): DGGITQSPKYLFRKEGQNVTLSCEQNLNHDAMYWYRQDPGQGLRLIYYSQIVNDFQKGDIAEGYSVSREKKESFPLTVTSAQKNPTAFYLCASSIIATNEKLFFGSGTQLSVL.

This clone was recorded only once. This chain connects TRBV7-2 to TRBJ2-7, with 10 nucleotides matching TRBD2. Trimming cost V 4 bases and J 2 bases; bases outside gene matches: 11. This CDR3 has 17 amino acids. Germline V gives CDR1 SGHTA, CDR2 FQGNSA. CDR3 in DNA: TGTGCCAGCAGCTCGCGACTAGCGGGTACAGGGCCCTACGAGCAGTACTTC. Protein product: CASSSRLAGTGPYEQYF.

CDR3: CAISESGGREFYEQYF. For the CDR3, the DNA is TGTGCCATCAGTGAGTCGGGAGGCAGGGAATTCTACGAGCAGTACTTC. The rearrangement links TRBV10-3 to TRBJ2-7, with a tentative D call TRBD2 (6 bases). Trimming removed 0 bases at V and 3 bases at J, with 15 bases between. The CDR3 length is 16 residues. Germline assignment: CDR1 ENHRY and CDR2 SYGVKD.

Concerning this clone: Other DNA variants within this sample encode the same CDR3. The chain carries TRBV9 and TRBJ2-7; 11 nucleotides line up with TRBD2. Germline values: CDR1 SGDLS, CDR2 YYNGEE. This CDR3 is built from 15 residues. Trimming took 4 bases from V and 0 from J; bases not matched to a gene: 3. The CDR3 loop is CASSRSGRGSYEQYF. The CDR3 region has the DNA TGTGCCAGCAGCCGTAGCGGGAGGGGCTCCTACGAGCAGTACTTC. Using reference TRBV9 and TRBJ2-7 for the parts outside the CDR3, the full variable domain is DSGVTQTPKHLITATGQRVTLRCSPRSGDLSVYWYQQSLDQGLQFLIQYYNGEERAKGNILERFSAQQFPDLHSELNLSSLELGDSALYFCASSRSGRGSYEQYFGPGTRLTVT.

The chain joins TRBV11-2 to TRBJ2-7; a weak D match, TRBD2 (5 bases). The CDR3 has 15 residues. The germline gives CDR1 SGHAT, CDR2 FQNNGV. V was pared by 8 bases and J by 2 bases, with 19 bases between. The CDR3 DNA reads TGTGCCAGCCAAACGGGGTGGGGATCAGCCTACGAGCAGTACTTC. Translating it yields CASQTGWGSAYEQYF. Based on the CDR3 plus reference TRBV11-2 and TRBJ2-7, the full variable domain is EAGVAQSPRYKIIEKRQSVAFWCNPISGHATLYWYQQILGQGPKLLIQFQNNGVVDDSQLPKDRFSAERLKGVDSTLKIQPAKLEDSAVYLCASQTGWGSAYEQYFGPGTRLTVT.

V and J are TRBV7-9 and TRBJ2-2; D may match TRBD1 or TRBD2 (5 bases each). CDR1 and CDR2 (germline): SEHNR, FQNEAQ (reference sequence). The CDR3 sequence is 15 residues long. V was shortened by 4 bases and J by 5 bases, with 14 bases between the two germline ends. The CDR3 sequence: CASSWGSMRTGELFF. The CDR3 DNA is TGTGCCAGCAGCTGGGGGAGCATGCGGACCGGGGAGCTGTTTTTT.